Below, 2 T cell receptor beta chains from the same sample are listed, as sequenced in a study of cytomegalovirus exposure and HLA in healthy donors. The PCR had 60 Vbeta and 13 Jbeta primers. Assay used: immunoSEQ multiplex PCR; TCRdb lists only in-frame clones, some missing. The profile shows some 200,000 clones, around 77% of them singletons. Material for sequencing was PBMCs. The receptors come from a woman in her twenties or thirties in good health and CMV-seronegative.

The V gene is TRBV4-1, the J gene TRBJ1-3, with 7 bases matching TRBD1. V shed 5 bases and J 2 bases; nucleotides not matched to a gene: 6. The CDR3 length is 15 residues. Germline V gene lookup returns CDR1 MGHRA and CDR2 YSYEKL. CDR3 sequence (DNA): TGCGCCAGCAGCGTCCGACAGGGCCCTGGAAACACCATATATTTT. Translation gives CASSVRQGPGNTIYF.

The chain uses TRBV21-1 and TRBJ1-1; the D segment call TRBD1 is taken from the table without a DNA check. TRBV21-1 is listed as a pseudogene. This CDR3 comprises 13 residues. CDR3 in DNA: TGTGCCAGCAGCAAAGAGGGGACAGATCAAGCTTTCTTT. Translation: CASSKEGTDQAFF.